This T cell receptor beta chain is from a study of T cells expressing NK-cell markers (dated by TCRdb to 2018 to 2021). Study-wide context: Three sorted T-cell subsets (CD3+CD56+NKG2C+, CD3+CD56+NKG2C- and CD3+CD56-NKG2C+) from 7 to 9 donors had their TCR beta-chain repertoires profiled. Of the eight sequenced donors, seven were found to be HCMV-seropositive and one was found to be HCMV-seronegative. The eight sequenced donors were randomly selected healthy volunteers, three men and five women. Illumina HiSeq 2000/2500, MiSeq or NextSeq was used to sequence libraries as 2 x 150 bp reads.

A commercial ELISA kit detecting HCMV-specific IgG in serum was used to determine HCMV serostatus. Ficoll density gradient centrifugation was used to isolate peripheral blood mononuclear cells from blood. The CDR3, from cysteine to phenylalanine, totals 15 residues. No DNA is given. Taken from the germline V gene, the CDR1 and CDR2 loops are SGHVS and FQNEAQ. Note on this clonotype: The clone's antigen remains unknown.

TCRdb shows the sequencer as Illumina HiSeq 2000. TCR beta cDNA libraries were made by 5'RACE template switching that added a universal primer site and unique molecular identifiers. Synthesis of cDNA was primed from the TCR beta constant segment and was followed by two consecutive PCR amplification steps. The authors processed their data as follows. MIGEC was used to demultiplex reads and group the reads by UMI, and MiTCR was used to assemble and quantify clonotypes. To exclude erroneous sequences, only TCR cDNA sequences supported by at least two reads were retained. The tcR package was used for downstream repertoire analysis, with clonotypes matched between fractions based on CDR3 nucleotide sequence plus V segment. Antigen specificity was annotated against VDJdb with VDJmatch, allowing one amino acid substitution in CDR3. After the reads were reprocessed by TCRdb, one entry was made per CDR3 protein sequence, with no DNA. The V and J calls were not made by the authors but by TCRdb's processing. This sample's clone table shows around 280,000 distinct CDR3 sequences. Clones ranked in the top ten supply 0.39% of the sample.

Study-wide conclusions, independent of this receptor: It remained unclear whether the expanded NKG2C-expressing T cell clones were specific for HCMV antigens. In roughly 6 donors, the dominant CD3+CD56+NKG2C+ clonotypes were found to rank among the top 10 CD8+ clonotypes and to make up about 1.0-8% of CD8+ T cells. Those dominant clonotypes were again the most abundant among CD3+CD56-NKG2C+ cells in a few donors, at roughly 25-60.1%.

The sequencing input was blood T cells: a sorted CD56 or NKG2C T cell subset, CD4+ or CD8+ T cells, or bulk PBMC T cells (not recorded which). The receptor was derived from a man between 18 and 29 years old in good health. Donor details come from another sample of the same person, matched by shared clones. Recombination connected TRBV7-8 to TRBJ1-5; TCRdb proposes TRBD1, but this gene call is untestable without DNA. CDR3 region: CASSSDRGHGQPQHF.